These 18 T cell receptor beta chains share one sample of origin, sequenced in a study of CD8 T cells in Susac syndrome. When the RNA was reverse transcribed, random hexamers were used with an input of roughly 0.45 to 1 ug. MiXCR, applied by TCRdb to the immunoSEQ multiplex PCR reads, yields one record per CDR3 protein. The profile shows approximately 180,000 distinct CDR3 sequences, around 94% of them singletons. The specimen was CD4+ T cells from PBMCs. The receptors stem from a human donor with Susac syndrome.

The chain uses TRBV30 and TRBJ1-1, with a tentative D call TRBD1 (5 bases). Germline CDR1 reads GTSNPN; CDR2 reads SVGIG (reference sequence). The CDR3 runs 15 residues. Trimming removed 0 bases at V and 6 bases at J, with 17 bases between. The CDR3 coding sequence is TGTGCCTGGAGTGTCTTGAGGGGAAGAACACCTGAAGCTTTCTTT. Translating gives CAWSVLRGRTPEAFF. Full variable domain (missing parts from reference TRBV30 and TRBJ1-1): SQTIHQWPATLVQPVGSPLSLECTVEGTSNPNLYWYRQAAGRGLQLLFYSVGIGQISSEVPQNLSASRPQDRQFILSSKKLLLSDSGFYLCAWSVLRGRTPEAFFGQGTRLTVV.

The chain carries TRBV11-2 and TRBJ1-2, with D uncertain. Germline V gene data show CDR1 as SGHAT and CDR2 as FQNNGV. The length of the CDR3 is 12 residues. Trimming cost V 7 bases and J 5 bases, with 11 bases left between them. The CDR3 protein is CASTDYSYGYTF. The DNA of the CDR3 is TGTGCCAGCACCGATTACTCTTATGGCTACACCTTC.

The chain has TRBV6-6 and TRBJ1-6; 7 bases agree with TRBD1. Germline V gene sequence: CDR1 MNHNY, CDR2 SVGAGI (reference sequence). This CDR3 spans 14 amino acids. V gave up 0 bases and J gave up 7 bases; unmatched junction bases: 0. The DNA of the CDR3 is TGTGCCAGCAGTTACTCGGGACAGAATTCACCCCTCCACTTT. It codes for CASSYSGQNSPLHF.

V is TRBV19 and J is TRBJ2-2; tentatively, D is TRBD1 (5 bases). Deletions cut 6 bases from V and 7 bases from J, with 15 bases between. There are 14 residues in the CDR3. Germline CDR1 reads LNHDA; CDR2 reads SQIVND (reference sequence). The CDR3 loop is CASSALQGFGELFF. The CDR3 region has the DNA TGTGCCAGTAGCGCCTTGCAGGGTTTCGGGGAGCTGTTTTTT.

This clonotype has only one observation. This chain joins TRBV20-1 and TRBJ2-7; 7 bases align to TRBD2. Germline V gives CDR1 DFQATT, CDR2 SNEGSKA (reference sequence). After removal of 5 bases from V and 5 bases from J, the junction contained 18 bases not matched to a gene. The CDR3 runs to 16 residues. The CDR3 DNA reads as TGCAGTGCTCCTTCGGACCTACGCGGGAGTCTCGACGAGCAGTACTTC. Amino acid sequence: CSAPSDLRGSLDEQYF.

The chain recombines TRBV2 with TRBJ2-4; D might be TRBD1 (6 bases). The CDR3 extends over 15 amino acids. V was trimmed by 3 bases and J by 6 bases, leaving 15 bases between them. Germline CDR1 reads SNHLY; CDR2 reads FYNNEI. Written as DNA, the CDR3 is TGTGCCAGCAGTGAGGGACAAGGGGGACGAAACATTCAGTACTTC. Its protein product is CASSEGQGGRNIQYF.

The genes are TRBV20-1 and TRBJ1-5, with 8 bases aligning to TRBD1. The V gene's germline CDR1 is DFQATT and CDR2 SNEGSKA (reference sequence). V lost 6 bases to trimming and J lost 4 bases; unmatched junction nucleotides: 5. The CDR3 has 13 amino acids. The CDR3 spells CSARTGRNQPQHF. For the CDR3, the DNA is TGCAGTGCCAGGACAGGGCGTAATCAGCCCCAGCATTTT.

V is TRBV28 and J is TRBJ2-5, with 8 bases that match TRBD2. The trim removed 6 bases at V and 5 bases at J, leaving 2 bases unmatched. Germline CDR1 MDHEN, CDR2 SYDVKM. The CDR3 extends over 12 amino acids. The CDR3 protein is CASRAGVETQYF. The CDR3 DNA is TGTGCCAGCAGAGCGGGAGTGGAGACCCAGTACTTC.

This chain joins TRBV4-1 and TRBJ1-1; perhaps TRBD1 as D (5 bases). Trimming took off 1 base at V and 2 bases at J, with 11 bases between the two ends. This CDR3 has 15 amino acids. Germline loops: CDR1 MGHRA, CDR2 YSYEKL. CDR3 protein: CASSQGGLRNTEAFF. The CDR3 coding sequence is TGCGCCAGCAGCCAAGGGGGCCTGCGAAACACTGAAGCTTTCTTT.

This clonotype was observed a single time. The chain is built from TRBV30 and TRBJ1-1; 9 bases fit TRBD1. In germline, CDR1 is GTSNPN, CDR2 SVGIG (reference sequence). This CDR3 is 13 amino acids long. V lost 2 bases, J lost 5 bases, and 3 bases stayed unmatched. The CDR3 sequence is CAWSPDRGTEAFF. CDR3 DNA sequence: TGTGCCTGGAGTCCGGACAGGGGAACTGAAGCTTTCTTT.

CDR3: CSAGGAPYTDTQYF. Here the CDR3 DNA reads TGCAGTGCTGGCGGTGCGCCCTACACAGATACGCAGTATTTT. The genes are TRBV20-1 and TRBJ2-3; no clear D gene. The CDR3 covers 14 residues. Deletions cut 5 bases from V and 2 bases from J, with 14 bases between. Germline V gene lookup returns CDR1 DFQATT and CDR2 SNEGSKA (reference sequence).

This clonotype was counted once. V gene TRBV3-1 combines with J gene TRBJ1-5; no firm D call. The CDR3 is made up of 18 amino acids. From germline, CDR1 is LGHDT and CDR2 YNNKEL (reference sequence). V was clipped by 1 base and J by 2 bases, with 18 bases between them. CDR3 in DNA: TGTGCCAGCAGCCAAGGTCTTTTGGCTCGAAAAGGCAATCAGCCCCAGCATTTT. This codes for CASSQGLLARKGNQPQHF.

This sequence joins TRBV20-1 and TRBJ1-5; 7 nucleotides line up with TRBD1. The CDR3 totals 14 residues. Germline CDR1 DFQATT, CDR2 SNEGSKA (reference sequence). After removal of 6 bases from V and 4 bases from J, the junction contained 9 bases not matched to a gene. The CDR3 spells CSALGGTANQPQHF. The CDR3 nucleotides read TGCAGTGCCCTGGGGGGGACAGCGAATCAGCCCCAGCATTTT.

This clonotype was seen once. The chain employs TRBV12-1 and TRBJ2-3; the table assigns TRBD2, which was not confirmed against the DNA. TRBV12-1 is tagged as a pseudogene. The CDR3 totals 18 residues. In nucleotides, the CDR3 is TGTGCCAGCAGCTTTGCCCCGGTTAGCGGGGGACCTCACCATACGCAGTATTTT. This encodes CASSFAPVSGGPHHTQYF.

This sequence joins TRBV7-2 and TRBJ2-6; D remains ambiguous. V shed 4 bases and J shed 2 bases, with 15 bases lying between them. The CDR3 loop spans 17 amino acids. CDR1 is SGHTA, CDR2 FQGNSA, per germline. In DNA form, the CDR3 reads TGTGCCAGCAGCTCCAAAACAAGGCCCCCTGGGGCCAACGTCCTGACTTTC. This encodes CASSSKTRPPGANVLTF.

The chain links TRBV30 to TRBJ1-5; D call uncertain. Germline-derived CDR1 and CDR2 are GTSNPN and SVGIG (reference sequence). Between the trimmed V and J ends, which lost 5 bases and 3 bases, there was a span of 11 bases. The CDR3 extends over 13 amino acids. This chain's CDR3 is CAWAFGDNQPQHF. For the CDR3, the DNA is TGTGCCTGGGCCTTTGGGGACAATCAGCCCCAGCATTTT.

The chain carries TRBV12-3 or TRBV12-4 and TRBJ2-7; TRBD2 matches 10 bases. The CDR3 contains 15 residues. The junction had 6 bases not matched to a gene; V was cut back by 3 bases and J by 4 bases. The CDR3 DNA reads TGTGCCAGCAGTTTCAGGGTAGCGGGGGGTTACGAGCAGTACTTC. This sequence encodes CASSFRVAGGYEQYF.

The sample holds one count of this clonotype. The CDR3 DNA follows: TGTGCCAGCAGCGTAGATGAGGACATTCAGTACTTC. Translated: CASSVDEDIQYF. This chain connects TRBV9 to TRBJ2-4; D unclear. The germline gives CDR1 SGDLS, CDR2 YYNGEE. Trimming removed 0 bases at V and 8 bases at J, with 6 bases between. The CDR3 has 12 residues. Combining the CDR3 with reference TRBV9 and TRBJ2-4 gives the whole variable domain DSGVTQTPKHLITATGQRVTLRCSPRSGDLSVYWYQQSLDQGLQFLIQYYNGEERAKGNILERFSAQQFPDLHSELNLSSLELGDSALYFCASSVDEDIQYFGAGTRLSVL.